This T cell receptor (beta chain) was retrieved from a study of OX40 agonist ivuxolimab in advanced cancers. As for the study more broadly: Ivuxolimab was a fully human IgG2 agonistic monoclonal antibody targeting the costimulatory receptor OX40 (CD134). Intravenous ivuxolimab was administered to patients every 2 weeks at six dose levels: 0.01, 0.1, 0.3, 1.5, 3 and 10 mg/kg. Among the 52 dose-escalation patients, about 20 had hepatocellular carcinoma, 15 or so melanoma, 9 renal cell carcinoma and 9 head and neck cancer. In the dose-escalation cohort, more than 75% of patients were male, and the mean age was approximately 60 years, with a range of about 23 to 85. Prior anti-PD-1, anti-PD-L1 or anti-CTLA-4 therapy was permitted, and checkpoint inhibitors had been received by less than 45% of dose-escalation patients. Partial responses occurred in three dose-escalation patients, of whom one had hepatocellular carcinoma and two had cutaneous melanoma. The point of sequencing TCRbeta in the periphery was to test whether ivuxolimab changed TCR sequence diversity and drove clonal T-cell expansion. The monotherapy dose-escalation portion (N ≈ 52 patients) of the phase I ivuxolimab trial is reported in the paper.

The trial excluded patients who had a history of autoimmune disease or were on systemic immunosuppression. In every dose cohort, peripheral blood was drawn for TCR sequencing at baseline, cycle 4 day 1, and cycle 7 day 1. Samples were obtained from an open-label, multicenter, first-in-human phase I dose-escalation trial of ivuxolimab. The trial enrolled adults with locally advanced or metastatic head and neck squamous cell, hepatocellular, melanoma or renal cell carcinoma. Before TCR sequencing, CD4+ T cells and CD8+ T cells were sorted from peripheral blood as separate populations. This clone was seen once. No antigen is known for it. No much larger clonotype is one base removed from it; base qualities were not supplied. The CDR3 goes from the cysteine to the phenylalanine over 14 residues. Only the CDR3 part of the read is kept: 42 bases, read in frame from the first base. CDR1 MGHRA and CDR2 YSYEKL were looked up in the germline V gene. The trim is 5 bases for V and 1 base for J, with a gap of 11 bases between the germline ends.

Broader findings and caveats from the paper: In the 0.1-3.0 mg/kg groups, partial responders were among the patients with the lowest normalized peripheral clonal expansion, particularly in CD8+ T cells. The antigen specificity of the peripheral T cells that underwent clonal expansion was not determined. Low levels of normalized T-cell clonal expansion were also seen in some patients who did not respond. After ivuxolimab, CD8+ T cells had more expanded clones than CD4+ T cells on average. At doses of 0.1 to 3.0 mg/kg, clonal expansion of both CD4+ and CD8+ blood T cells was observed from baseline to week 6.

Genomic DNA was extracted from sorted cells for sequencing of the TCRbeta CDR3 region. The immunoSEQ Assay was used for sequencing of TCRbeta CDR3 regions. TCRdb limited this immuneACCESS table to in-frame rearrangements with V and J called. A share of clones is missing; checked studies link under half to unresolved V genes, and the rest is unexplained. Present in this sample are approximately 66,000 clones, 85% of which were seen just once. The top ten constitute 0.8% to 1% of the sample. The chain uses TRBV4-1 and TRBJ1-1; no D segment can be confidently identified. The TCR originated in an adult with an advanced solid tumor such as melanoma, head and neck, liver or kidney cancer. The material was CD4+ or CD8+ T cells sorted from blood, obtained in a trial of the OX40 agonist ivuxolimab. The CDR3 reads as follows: CASSSWTANTEAFF. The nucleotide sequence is TGCGCCAGCAGCTCCTGGACTGCGAACACTGAAGCTTTCTTT.